Shown below are 25 T cell receptor beta chains from a single sample sequenced in a study of cytomegalovirus exposure and HLA in healthy donors. The PCR made use of 60 Vbeta and 13 Jbeta primers. This table comes from immunoSEQ multiplex PCR, and its TCRdb copy is limited to in-frame clones, with some not included. The sample table includes about 110,000 clones. The sample comprised PBMCs. The receptors shown here come from a young man in good health and CMV-seronegative.

The chain recombines TRBV5-1 with TRBJ1-2; 7 bases are a match to TRBD1. Germline V gene sequence: CDR1 SGHRS, CDR2 YFSETQ. The CDR3 length is 14 residues. V trimming: 0 bases; J trimming: 6 bases; junction bases outside the gene matches: 5. This chain's CDR3 is CASSLADRANGYTF. The CDR3 bases are TGCGCCAGCAGCTTGGCAGACAGGGCGAATGGCTACACCTTC.

The CDR3 DNA follows: TGTGCCAGCAGCTTGGTTAGCTCGCAGGGCCCCGGGCAGTACTTC. This gives the protein CASSLVSSQGPGQYF. The chain carries TRBV5-6 and TRBJ2-7; possibly TRBD1 for D (5 bases). Looked up from germline, CDR1 is SGHDT and CDR2 is YYEEEE. CDR3 length: 15 amino acids. Between the trimmed V and J ends, which lost 0 bases and 9 bases, there was a span of 19 bases.

The V gene is TRBV7-2, the J gene TRBJ2-2; the match to TRBD2 covers 8 bases. The CDR3 has 16 residues. The V segment lost 4 bases and the J segment 2 bases; nucleotides outside the gene matches: 6. Germline assignment: CDR1 SGHTA and CDR2 FQGNSA. The CDR3 loop is CASSWLAGSNTGELFF. The CDR3 DNA is TGTGCCAGCAGCTGGTTAGCGGGGAGTAACACCGGGGAGCTGTTTTTT.

The chain carries TRBV25-1 and TRBJ2-4; perhaps TRBD2 as D (7 bases). There are 16 residues in the CDR3. Germline V lookup: CDR1 MGHDK, CDR2 SYGVNS. The germline V and J ends were trimmed by 1 base and 1 base, with 11 bases remaining between them. The CDR3 loop is CASSEWGGRAKNIQYF. For the CDR3, the DNA is TGTGCCAGCAGTGAATGGGGGGGGCGGGCCAAAAACATTCAGTACTTC.

The chain couples TRBV19 to TRBJ1-4; TRBD1 agrees at 10 bases. The CDR3 spans 16 residues. The germline V gene encodes CDR1 LNHDA and CDR2 SQIVND (reference sequence). Unmatched junction bases numbered 5, after V lost 2 bases and J lost 5 bases. The DNA for the CDR3 is TGTGCCAGTAGTATACCCCGGGACAGGGGAAATGAAAAACTGTTTTTT. As protein: CASSIPRDRGNEKLFF. Using reference TRBV19 and TRBJ1-4 for the parts outside the CDR3, the full variable domain is DGGITQSPKYLFRKEGQNVTLSCEQNLNHDAMYWYRQDPGQGLRLIYYSQIVNDFQKGDIAEGYSVSREKKESFPLTVTSAQKNPTAFYLCASSIPRDRGNEKLFFGSGTQLSVL.

The V and J genes are TRBV15 and TRBJ2-5; the match to TRBD2 covers 13 bases. Looked up from germline, CDR1 is LNHNV and CDR2 is YYDKDF (reference sequence). With V trimmed by 8 bases and J by 2 bases, 14 bases remained unmatched. This CDR3 is 18 amino acids long. CDR3 sequence: CATQRKGETSGGQETQYF. The CDR3 region has the DNA TGTGCCACCCAGCGAAAAGGCGAGACTAGCGGGGGGCAAGAGACCCAGTACTTC.

The V call is TRBV14, the J call TRBJ1-2, with no clear D. The germline V gene has CDR1 SGHDN and CDR2 FVKESK. The CDR3 runs to 14 residues. The germline V and J ends were trimmed by 0 bases and 4 bases, with 9 bases remaining between them. The CDR3 coding sequence is TGTGCCAGCAGCCAAGAGGGGAGGATCTATGGCTACACCTTC. Its protein is CASSQEGRIYGYTF.

A remark on this clone: The same CDR3 arises from other DNA sequences in this sample as well. V is TRBV6-5 and J is TRBJ1-1; D is undetermined. The V gene's germline CDR1 is MNHEY and CDR2 SVGAGI. V was shortened by 0 bases and J by 1 base, with 6 bases between the two germline ends. This CDR3 is built from 14 residues. DNA of the CDR3: TGTGCCAGCAGTTACTCCGGCGGGAACACTGAAGCTTTCTTT. Translating gives CASSYSGGNTEAFF.

The chain carries TRBV5-1 and TRBJ2-7, with 7 bases aligning to TRBD2. This CDR3 is 15 amino acids long. V was pared by 4 bases and J by 3 bases, with 10 bases of the junction left unmatched. Germline values: CDR1 SGHRS, CDR2 YFSETQ. CDR3 in amino acids: CASSQGRGGIYEQYF. CDR3 in DNA: TGCGCCAGCAGCCAGGGCCGCGGGGGAATCTACGAGCAGTACTTC.

The chain combines TRBV2 with TRBJ1-2; 10 bases map to TRBD1. Germline-derived CDR1 and CDR2 are SNHLY and FYNNEI. This CDR3 spans 14 amino acids. Losses at the gene ends were 9 bases for V and 4 bases for J; bases not matched to a gene: 8. CDR3 region: CASSMGQGIYGYTF. The CDR3 nucleotides read TGTGCCAGTTCCATGGGACAGGGGATCTATGGCTACACCTTC.

The chain links TRBV5-8 to TRBJ2-3; 7 nucleotides agree with TRBD2. V lost 2 bases and J lost 0; bases outside the gene matches: 6. From germline, CDR1 is SGHTS and CDR2 YDEGEE. This CDR3 is 16 amino acids long. CDR3 nucleotides: TGTGCCAGCAGCTTTGGGCTAGCGGCTAGCACAGATACGCAGTATTTT. Its protein is CASSFGLAASTDTQYF.

The V gene is TRBV10-3, the J gene TRBJ1-3, with 7 bases matching TRBD1. The CDR3 consists of 16 residues. The trim removed 5 bases at V and 4 bases at J, leaving 11 bases unmatched. The germline V gene has CDR1 ENHRY and CDR2 SYGVKD. This CDR3 is CAISTAEGGQGNTIYF. The CDR3 DNA reads as TGTGCCATCAGTACCGCCGAAGGGGGACAGGGAAACACCATATATTTT.

The chain combines TRBV30 with TRBJ1-4, with 7 nucleotides matching TRBD1. Germline CDR1 and CDR2: GTSNPN and SVGIG (reference sequence). This CDR3 region has 12 residues. With V trimmed by 5 bases and J by 7 bases, 4 bases remained unmatched. The CDR3 region has the DNA TGTGCCTGGGGTACAGGGGCTGAAAAACTGTTTTTT. It yields the protein CAWGTGAEKLFF. Supplemented by reference TRBV30 and TRBJ1-4, the full variable domain reads SQTIHQWPATLVQPVGSPLSLECTVEGTSNPNLYWYRQAAGRGLQLLFYSVGIGQISSEVPQNLSASRPQDRQFILSSKKLLLSDSGFYLCAWGTGAEKLFFGSGTQLSVL.

The CDR3 spells CAWSVGQGAGPQHF. CDR3 DNA sequence: TGTGCCTGGAGTGTAGGGCAGGGGGCCGGCCCCCAGCATTTT. The chain has TRBV30 and TRBJ1-5, with 8 bases lining up with TRBD1. This CDR3 has 14 amino acids. In germline, CDR1 is GTSNPN, CDR2 SVGIG (reference sequence). Trimming took 0 bases from V and 10 from J; bases not matched to a gene: 8.

This chain uses TRBV28 with TRBJ2-2; D unresolved. The V end was cut by 4 bases, the J end by 6 bases, with 9 bases between. CDR3 length: 13 residues. CDR1 is MDHEN, CDR2 SYDVKM, per germline. CDR3 in amino acids: CASSSTGSGELFF. The CDR3 DNA follows: TGTGCCAGCAGTTCCACCGGTTCCGGGGAGCTGTTTTTT.

The chain uses TRBV7-6 and TRBJ2-3, with TRBD2 matching over 11 bases. Germline CDR1 and CDR2: SGHVS and FNYEAQ. V lost 1 base, J lost 1 base, and 7 bases stayed unmatched. This CDR3 is built from 18 residues. CDR3 amino acids: CASSLDPLAGGRTDTQYF. CDR3 sequence (DNA): TGTGCCAGCAGCTTAGACCCCCTAGCGGGGGGCCGCACAGATACGCAGTATTTT. The full variable domain, with the rest looked up from reference TRBV7-6 and TRBJ2-3, is GAGVSQSPRYKVTKRGQDVALRCDPISGHVSLYWYRQALGQGPEFLTYFNYEAQQDKSGLPNDRFSAERPEGSISTLTIQRTEQRDSAMYRCASSLDPLAGGRTDTQYFGPGTRLTVL.

The chain joins TRBV6-6 to TRBJ1-5; tentatively, D is TRBD1 (6 bases). V gave up 2 bases and J gave up 5 bases, with 10 bases separating them. Germline CDR1 and CDR2: MNHNY and SVGAGI (reference sequence). This CDR3 is 14 amino acids long. CDR3 sequence (DNA): TGTGCCAGCAGTTACGGCTCAGGGGATCAGCCCCAGCATTTT. Protein sequence: CASSYGSGDQPQHF.

The chain is built from TRBV29-1 and TRBJ2-1, with D possibly matching TRBD1 (5 bases). V was cut by 5 bases and J by 1 base, with 12 bases left in between. This CDR3 region has 14 residues. Germline V CDR1 and CDR2: SQVTM, ANQGSEA. The chain's CDR3 is CSVQQATSYNEQFF. As DNA, the CDR3 is TGCAGCGTTCAACAGGCAACTTCCTACAATGAGCAGTTCTTC.

The gene calls are TRBV2 and TRBJ2-5; TRBD1 matches at 7 bases. There are 13 residues in the CDR3. The trim removed 4 bases at V and 5 bases at J, leaving 4 bases unmatched. In germline, CDR1 is SNHLY, CDR2 FYNNEI. The CDR3 DNA reads as TGTGCCAGCAGTGGACAGGGTAGGGAGACCCAGTACTTC. It translates to CASSGQGRETQYF.

The rearrangement uses TRBV7-9 and TRBJ2-7; 8 bases are shared with TRBD1. The junction had 8 bases not matched to a gene; V was cut back by 5 bases and J by 2 bases. The CDR3 runs 15 residues. The germline gives CDR1 SEHNR, CDR2 FQNEAQ (reference sequence). The CDR3 loop reads CASSNPGTGTYEQYF. Here the CDR3 DNA reads TGTGCCAGCAGCAATCCAGGGACAGGAACCTACGAGCAGTACTTC.

This chain links TRBV19 with TRBJ2-7; 11 bases align to TRBD2. The trim removed 2 bases at V and 3 bases at J, leaving 3 bases unmatched. The CDR3 consists of 15 residues. Germline V gene data show CDR1 as LNHDA and CDR2 as SQIVND (reference sequence). The CDR3 is CASSITSGGRYEQYF. In DNA, the CDR3 is TGTGCCAGTAGTATAACTAGCGGGGGCCGCTACGAGCAGTACTTC.

The chain combines TRBV9 with TRBJ2-2, with D possibly matching TRBD2 (5 bases). This CDR3 contains 18 residues. The V end lost 3 bases, the J end lost 0 bases, and 18 bases lay between the germline ends. Germline V gene sequence: CDR1 SGDLS, CDR2 YYNGEE. The DNA of the CDR3 is TGTGCCAGCAGCGCCCTAAGGGCGGGCTCCGCGAACACCGGGGAGCTGTTTTTT. Amino acids: CASSALRAGSANTGELFF.

The chain carries TRBV6-6 and TRBJ2-3, with 14 bases fitting TRBD2. The CDR3 contains 16 residues. With 5 bases clipped from V and 5 bases from J, the junction kept 6 bases outside the gene matches. From germline, CDR1 is MNHNY and CDR2 SVGAGI (reference sequence). The CDR3 sequence: CASSIGLAGGGDTQYF. The DNA for the CDR3 is TGTGCCAGCAGTATTGGACTAGCGGGGGGCGGAGATACGCAGTATTTT.

With respect to this clone: The same CDR3 is also encoded by other DNA sequences in this sample. V usage is TRBV20-1 and J usage is TRBJ2-7; D gene unclear. Trimming removed 6 bases from V and 2 bases from J, with 8 bases in between. The CDR3 extends over 11 amino acids. Germline lookup yields CDR1 DFQATT and CDR2 SNEGSKA (reference sequence). The CDR3 sequence is CSAPQAYEQYF. The CDR3 bases are TGCAGTGCGCCCCAGGCCTACGAGCAGTACTTC.

As for this clone: Germline and junction disagree at one end, which may indicate a read error. This chain uses TRBV5-1 with TRBJ2-2; D is perhaps TRBD1 (6 bases). This CDR3 is built from 14 residues. Germline-derived CDR1 and CDR2 are SGHRS and YFSETQ. Here the CDR3 DNA reads TGTGCCAGCAGCCATACAGGGCCCACCGGGGAGCTGTTTTTT. This sequence encodes CASSHTGPTGELFF.